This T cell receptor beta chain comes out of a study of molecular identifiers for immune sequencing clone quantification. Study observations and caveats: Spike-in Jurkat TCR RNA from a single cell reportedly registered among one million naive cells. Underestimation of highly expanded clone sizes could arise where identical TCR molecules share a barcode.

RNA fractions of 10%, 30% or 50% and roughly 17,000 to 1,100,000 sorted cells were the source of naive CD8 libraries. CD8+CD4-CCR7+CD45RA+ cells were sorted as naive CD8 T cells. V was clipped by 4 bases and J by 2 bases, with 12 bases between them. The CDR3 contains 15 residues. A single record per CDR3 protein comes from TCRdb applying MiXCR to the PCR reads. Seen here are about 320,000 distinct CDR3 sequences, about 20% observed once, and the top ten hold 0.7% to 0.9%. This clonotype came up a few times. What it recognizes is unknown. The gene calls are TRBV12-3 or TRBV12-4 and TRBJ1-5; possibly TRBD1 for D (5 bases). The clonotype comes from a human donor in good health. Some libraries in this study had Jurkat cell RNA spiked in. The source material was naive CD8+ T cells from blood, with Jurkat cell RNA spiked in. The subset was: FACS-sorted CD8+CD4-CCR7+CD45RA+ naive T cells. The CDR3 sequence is CASSYQGYRNQPQHF. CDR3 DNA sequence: TGTGCCAGCAGTTATCAGGGATATCGCAATCAGCCCCAGCATTTT.